This T cell receptor beta chain was identified in a study of long-term antiretroviral therapy in people with HIV. General study results and limits: Specimen acquisition occurred between about 2004 and 2018, potentially under older ART regimens. Pre-ART expanded TRB clones stayed dominant throughout, though often decreasing after ART. Compared with controls, HIV repertoires showed narrower CDR3 length ranges.

This clone was seen once. What it recognizes is unknown. The germline V gene has CDR1 SGHVS and CDR2 FQNEAQ. The CDR3 is made up of 14 amino acids. V was clipped by 5 bases and J by 2 bases, with 12 bases between them. Participants living with HIV all received treatment in the United States. The assay used was immunoSEQ (version v3.0), run at survey level. TCRdb's table, derived via immunoSEQ multiplex PCR, lists solely in-frame clones and lacks some. The table lists 25,000 to 35,000 clones, over 90% of them singletons, with roughly 6.7% in the top ten. The chain uses TRBV7-8 and TRBJ1-2; D call uncertain. The TCR was taken from a woman aged 35 to 49 with HIV. The sequencing here drew on unsorted PBMCs, taken approximately 6.5 years after starting antiretroviral therapy. In nucleotides, the CDR3 is TGTGCCAGCAGCCCTACGTCGGCGAACTATGGCTACACCTTC. Amino acids: CASSPTSANYGYTF. The full variable domain, with the rest looked up from reference TRBV7-8 and TRBJ1-2, is GAGVSQSPRYKVAKRGQDVALRCDPISGHVSLFWYQQALGQGPEFLTYFQNEAQLDKSGLPSDRFFAERPEGSVSTLKIQRTQQEDSAVYLCASSPTSANYGYTFGSGTRLTVV.